These 16 T cell receptor beta chains were all obtained from the same sample, sequenced in a study of OX40 agonist ivuxolimab in advanced cancers. Receptors were amplified or captured by the immunoSEQ multiplex PCR assay. Drawn from immuneACCESS, this table holds only the in-frame rearrangements with V and J called that TCRdb kept. Clones are partly lost; checked studies trace under half to an unresolved V gene and leave the rest unexplained. A total of roughly 42,000 clones appear in this sample, 86% of them only once. The ten largest clones take up roughly 12% of the sample. Sequences were derived from CD4+ or CD8+ T cells sorted from blood, sampled in a trial of the OX40 agonist ivuxolimab. These receptors all stem from an adult with an advanced solid tumor such as melanoma, head and neck, liver or kidney cancer.

The chain is built from TRBV5-6 and TRBJ2-1, with D unclear. V was clipped by 5 bases and J by 4 bases, with 4 bases between them. CDR1 SGHDT and CDR2 YYEEEE come from the germline V gene. CDR3 length: 11 residues. The CDR3 loop is CASRQYNEQFF. The CDR3 DNA follows: TGTGCCAGCAGACAGTACAATGAGCAGTTCTTC.

The V call is TRBV27, the J call TRBJ2-3, with unresolved D. CDR3 length equals 15 residues. In germline, CDR1 is MNHEY, CDR2 SMNVEV (reference sequence). Trimming removed 4 bases at V and 2 bases at J, with 13 bases between. CDR3 in DNA: TGTGCCAGCAGTTCCCCGGGTGGAGTCACAGATACGCAGTATTTT. Protein sequence: CASSSPGGVTDTQYF.

This chain joins TRBV4-1 and TRBJ2-2; D might be TRBD2 (6 bases). Trimming removed 4 bases at V and 5 bases at J, with 14 bases between. CDR1 and CDR2 (germline): MGHRA, YSYEKL. The CDR3 contains 15 residues. DNA of the CDR3: TGCGCCAGCAGCCCCGGGACTCAGGGAACCGGGGAGCTGTTTTTT. Protein sequence: CASSPGTQGTGELFF.

Concerning this clone: At the DNA level, this CDR3 is encoded by other sequences in the same sample as well. The chain uses TRBV7-9 and TRBJ2-5, with a weak D call TRBD2 (5 bases). Trimming left V 4 bases short and J 5 bases short, with 17 bases between. This CDR3 has 15 amino acids. From germline, CDR1 is SEHNR and CDR2 FQNEAQ (reference sequence). The CDR3 is CASSSSRTGGETQYF. The CDR3 nucleotides read TGTGCCAGCAGCTCATCCAGGACGGGCGGGGAGACCCAGTACTTC. The full variable domain, its missing parts supplied by reference TRBV7-9 and TRBJ2-5, is DTGVSQNPRHKITKRGQNVTFRCDPISEHNRLYWYRQTLGQGPEFLTYFQNEAQLEKSRLLSDRFSAERPKGSFSTLEIQRTEQGDSAMYLCASSSSRTGGETQYFGPGTRLLVL.

The chain links TRBV11-1 to TRBJ2-1, with D perhaps TRBD2 (5 bases). V was clipped by 2 bases and J by 5 bases, with 10 bases between them. Looked up from germline, CDR1 is SGHAT and CDR2 is FQDESV (reference sequence). This CDR3 has 14 amino acids. The CDR3 is CASSLYGGHNEQFF. CDR3 sequence (DNA): TGTGCCAGCAGCTTATACGGAGGACACAATGAGCAGTTCTTC.

The rearrangement joins TRBV9 to TRBJ1-3; TRBD1 aligns across 8 bases. The CDR3 has 15 residues. The V gene end was trimmed by 3 bases and the J gene end by 3 bases; junction bases not matched to a gene: 5. Per the germline V gene, CDR1 is SGDLS and CDR2 is YYNGEE. The CDR3 bases are TGTGCCAGCAGCGCCACCAGGGGGCTTGGAAACACCATATATTTT. Its protein is CASSATRGLGNTIYF.

The chain has TRBV6-1 and TRBJ2-7, with no clear D. The CDR3 runs to 12 residues. CDR1 and CDR2 from the germline V gene are MNHNS and SASEGT. Trimming removed 7 bases at V and 1 base at J, with 8 bases between. CDR3 nucleotide sequence: TGTGCCAGCAACCCCGGGTCCTACGAGCAGTACTTC. Protein: CASNPGSYEQYF.

The gene calls are TRBV2 and TRBJ1-5; the match to TRBD1 covers 7 bases. The germline V gene encodes CDR1 SNHLY and CDR2 FYNNEI. The ends lost 6 bases at V and 0 bases at J; junction bases unmatched: 5. This CDR3 spans 15 amino acids. The CDR3: CASRGDSYSNQPQHF. DNA of the CDR3: TGTGCCAGCAGGGGGGACAGTTATAGCAATCAGCCCCAGCATTTT.

The chain has TRBV5-4 and TRBJ2-5, with 10 nucleotides matching TRBD2. Germline V gene lookup returns CDR1 SGHNT and CDR2 YYREEE (reference sequence). This CDR3 has 17 residues. V shed 1 base and J 5 bases; nucleotides not matched to a gene: 11. The CDR3 sequence: CASSLYPSGGPGETQYF. In DNA, the CDR3 is TGTGCCAGCAGCTTGTATCCTAGCGGGGGCCCCGGGGAGACCCAGTACTTC.

The chain has TRBV19 and TRBJ2-5; D is perhaps TRBD1 or TRBD2 (5 bases each). Trimming took 6 bases from V and 3 from J, leaving 11 bases between them. The germline CDR1 and CDR2 sequences are LNHDA and SQIVND (reference sequence). The CDR3 loop spans 13 amino acids. CDR3 coding DNA: TGTGCCAGTAGGGCAGGGACGGAAGAGACCCAGTACTTC. The encoded protein is CASRAGTEETQYF. Drawing the rest from reference TRBV19 and TRBJ2-5, the complete variable domain is DGGITQSPKYLFRKEGQNVTLSCEQNLNHDAMYWYRQDPGQGLRLIYYSQIVNDFQKGDIAEGYSVSREKKESFPLTVTSAQKNPTAFYLCASRAGTEETQYFGPGTRLLVL.

The V gene is TRBV30, the J gene TRBJ2-7; 15 bases are a match to TRBD2. In germline, CDR1 is GTSNPN, CDR2 SVGIG (reference sequence). This CDR3 is 16 amino acids long. Germline trimming cut 3 bases from V and 5 bases from J; bases unmatched to any gene: 8. The CDR3 DNA is TGTGCCTGGAGCCAATCCGGACTAGCGGGAGGGGACGAGCAGTACTTC. Translating it yields CAWSQSGLAGGDEQYF.

The J gene is TRBJ2-3, the V gene TRBV7-9; D uncertain. V lost 5 bases and J lost 0, with 9 bases in between. Per germline, CDR1 SEHNR and CDR2 FQNEAQ (reference sequence). CDR3 size: 14 residues. The CDR3, as DNA: TGTGCCAGCAGCCCAATACTAAGCACAGATACGCAGTATTTT. Encoded protein: CASSPILSTDTQYF.

The chain recombines TRBV9 with TRBJ2-3; no clear D. The V gene lost 0 bases and the J gene lost 2 bases, with 7 bases spanning the gap. The CDR3 is 14 residues long. The germline gives CDR1 SGDLS, CDR2 YYNGEE. This CDR3 reads CASSVEQLTDTQYF. In DNA form, the CDR3 reads TGTGCCAGCAGCGTAGAACAGCTCACAGATACGCAGTATTTT.

The J gene is TRBJ2-3, the V gene TRBV30; 8 nucleotides agree with TRBD2. J was trimmed by 0 bases and V by 1 base; bases with no gene match: 6. The CDR3 runs to 16 residues. The germline V gene has CDR1 GTSNPN and CDR2 SVGIG (reference sequence). The CDR3 DNA reads TGTGCCTGGAGTGGGGCGGGGGGCCCGAGCACAGATACGCAGTATTTT. Amino acid sequence: CAWSGAGGPSTDTQYF.

This clone has only one observation. This chain joins TRBV10-1 and TRBJ1-2; tentatively, D is TRBD1 (6 bases). This CDR3 is built from 14 residues. Germline V CDR1 and CDR2: WNHNN, SYGVQD (reference sequence). V lost 5 bases, J lost 6 bases, and 16 bases lay in between. CDR3 in amino acids: CASSRTQGGNGYTF. The CDR3 nucleotides are TGCGCCAGCAGTAGGACACAGGGTGGAAATGGCTACACCTTC.

The chain uses TRBV11-2 and TRBJ2-7; 8 bases are shared with TRBD1. From germline, CDR1 is SGHAT and CDR2 FQNNGV. With V trimmed by 2 bases and J by 5 bases, 5 bases remained unmatched. The length of the CDR3 is 14 residues. CDR3 nucleotides: TGTGCCAGCAGCTTAATCCCAGGGGGCCACGAGCAGTACTTC. Translating gives CASSLIPGGHEQYF.